One and the same sample provided the 10 T cell receptor beta chains below, sequenced in a study of long-term antiretroviral therapy in people with HIV (dated by TCRdb to between 2021 and 2022). The immunoSEQ hsTCRB v3.0 assay was used at survey level resolution to sequence the TRB variable region. In TCRdb, the immuneACCESS table is reduced to in-frame sequences with V and J assigned. These tables do not hold every clone; where another copy was compared, an unresolved V gene accounts for under half, and the others remain unexplained. Recorded for this sample are some 15,000 clones; under 85% of them occurred a single time. The ten largest clonotypes hold approximately 12% of the sample. This material consisted of unsorted PBMCs, taken around 3.2 years after starting antiretroviral therapy. Source of these receptors: a woman in her forties with HIV.

The gene calls are TRBV6-1 and TRBJ2-3; 13 bases match TRBD2. Germline lookup yields CDR1 MNHNS and CDR2 SASEGT. CDR3 length: 20 amino acids. The trim removed 4 bases at V and 1 base at J, leaving 14 bases unmatched. CDR3: CASSGWGSTSGGRRTDTQYF. The DNA of the CDR3 is TGTGCCAGCAGTGGGTGGGGGTCGACTAGCGGGGGGAGACGCACAGATACGCAGTATTTT.

This clone appeared a few times. This rearrangement joins TRBV11-3 to TRBJ2-5; D is unclear. Trimming took off 5 bases at V and 0 bases at J, with 10 bases between the two ends. The length of the CDR3 is 14 residues. Germline CDR1 and CDR2: SGHNT and YENEEA. In nucleotides, the CDR3 is TGTGCCAGCAGCCACCACAACCACCAAGAGACCCAGTACTTC. This sequence encodes CASSHHNHQETQYF. Based on the CDR3 plus reference TRBV11-3 and TRBJ2-5, the full variable domain is EAGVVQSPRYKIIEKKQPVAFWCNPISGHNTLYWYLQNLGQGPELLIRYENEEAVDDSQLPKDRFSAERLKGVDSTLKIQPAELGDSAVYLCASSHHNHQETQYFGPGTRLLVL.

V and J are TRBV19 and TRBJ1-5; 7 bases align to TRBD1. Trimming at V came to 7 bases and at J to 4 bases, leaving 10 bases not matched to a gene. Germline values: CDR1 LNHDA, CDR2 SQIVND (reference sequence). The CDR3 is made up of 15 amino acids. The chain's CDR3 is CASKAARGKNQPQHF. The CDR3 DNA is TGTGCCAGTAAAGCGGCCAGGGGGAAAAATCAGCCCCAGCATTTT.

The chain uses TRBV6-1 and TRBJ2-2; 7 bases match TRBD1. Trimming took 5 bases from V and 3 from J; bases not matched to a gene: 6. Germline assignment: CDR1 MNHNS and CDR2 SASEGT. The CDR3 sequence is 15 residues long. The CDR3 DNA reads TGTGCCAGCAGTCCCGACAGGGTTCACACCGGGGAGCTGTTTTTT. Its protein is CASSPDRVHTGELFF.

The genes are TRBV30 and TRBJ2-7; 9 bases are shared with TRBD1. The germline V gene has CDR1 GTSNPN and CDR2 SVGIG (reference sequence). J gave up 2 bases and V 8 bases, and 7 bases lay outside the gene matches. The CDR3 totals 13 residues. The CDR3 nucleotides are TGTGCCGGAGGGACAGGGCTTACCTACGAGCAGTACTTC. Protein sequence: CAGGTGLTYEQYF.

The chain recombines TRBV12-5 with TRBJ2-3; TRBD2 agrees at 14 bases. The CDR3 is 19 residues long. V lost 4 bases and J lost 0; bases outside the gene matches: 9. Germline CDR1 LGHNT, CDR2 FRNRAP. CDR3 DNA sequence: TGTGCTAGTGGTTCTGGACTAGCGGGGGGCTTCCGCAGCACAGATACGCAGTATTTT. It encodes CASGSGLAGGFRSTDTQYF.

The table lists this clone with a few counts. This chain joins TRBV6-5 and TRBJ1-5, with D uncertain. The CDR3 is made up of 14 amino acids. The V end was cut by 5 bases, the J end by 0 bases, with 8 bases between. Germline assignment: CDR1 MNHEY and CDR2 SVGAGI. The chain's CDR3 is CASSGYTSNQPQHF. The CDR3 bases are TGTGCCAGCAGTGGCTACACTAGCAATCAGCCCCAGCATTTT.

This sequence joins TRBV5-1 and TRBJ2-5, with 8 bases fitting TRBD2. Trimming removed 3 bases from V and 2 bases from J; junction bases left unmatched: 3. Looked up from germline, CDR1 is SGHRS and CDR2 is YFSETQ. The CDR3 loop spans 14 amino acids. In nucleotides, the CDR3 is TGCGCCAGCAGCTCGACTAGCGCACAAGAGACCCAGTACTTC. Translating it yields CASSSTSAQETQYF.

The J gene is TRBJ1-2, the V gene TRBV27, with 7 nucleotides matching TRBD1. Trimming cost V 5 bases and J 7 bases; bases outside gene matches: 13. This CDR3 spans 15 amino acids. Germline assignment: CDR1 MNHEY and CDR2 SMNVEV (reference sequence). The CDR3 DNA is TGTGCCAGCAGTCAAATCTCCGACAGGGTAGCTGGCTACACCTTC. This codes for CASSQISDRVAGYTF.

The J gene is TRBJ1-2, the V gene TRBV29-1, with TRBD1 identical over 10 bases. V lost 1 base, J lost 2 bases, and 1 base stayed unmatched. Germline lookup yields CDR1 SQVTM and CDR2 ANQGSEA. This CDR3 is 14 amino acids long. In DNA, the CDR3 is TGCAGCGTTGAAGGGGACAGGGGAAACTATGGCTACACCTTC. Protein product: CSVEGDRGNYGYTF.